Shown below are 2 T cell receptor beta chains from a single sample sequenced in a study of technical replicates of blood from a handful of donors. Libraries were prepared by immunoSEQ multiplex PCR; TCRdb keeps only in-frame clonotypes and omits some of them. The sample lists 60,000 to 80,000 clones, 91% occurring once. Sequencing was done on a sample of PBMCs. The receptors derive from a human donor in good health. Some clones in this sample may be carry-over from other donors' samples.

This clone came up a few times. The gene calls are TRBV6-4 and TRBJ2-3; TRBD2 is a possible D gene (5 bases). V lost 4 bases and J lost 0, with 8 bases in between. Germline V gene sequence: CDR1 MRHNA, CDR2 SNTAGT. The CDR3 extends over 14 amino acids. The CDR3 loop reads CASSGGDSTDTQYF. DNA of the CDR3: TGTGCCAGCAGTGGGGGAGACAGCACAGATACGCAGTATTTT.

The chain is built from TRBV4-1 and TRBJ2-7; 11 bases line up with TRBD2. In germline, CDR1 is MGHRA, CDR2 YSYEKL. This CDR3 has 15 amino acids. J was trimmed by 6 bases and V by 1 base; bases with no gene match: 5. The CDR3 sequence is CASSQGLAGPFEQYF. For the CDR3, the DNA is TGCGCCAGCAGCCAAGGACTAGCGGGACCTTTCGAGCAGTACTTC.